This T cell receptor beta chain was captured by sequencing in a study of CD8+ T cells in alopecia areata (dated by TCRdb to between 2017 and 2018). Background for the entire study: The treated patients, all with moderate-to-severe alopecia areata, were enrolled in an open-label pilot trial of oral tofacitinib given at 5 to 10 mg twice daily. immunoSEQ multiplex PCR using 35 Vbeta forward primers and 13 Jbeta reverse primers was used to amplify TCRbeta CDR3 regions. Tofacitinib-treated patients had biopsies at baseline and at 4 and 24 weeks of treatment, with a later scalp biopsy in several patients. Scalp clonality was compared across normal scalp (n=4), patchy alopecia areata scalp (n=8), and alopecia totalis/universalis scalp (n=8). Tofacitinib was given for 6 to 18 months, followed by 6 months of follow-up off drug to assess delayed response and recurrence. The study used high-throughput TCRbeta sequencing to examine T cell clonal expansion in alopecia areata, in both the C3H/HeJ mouse model and human patients. RNA was extracted with the PAXgene miRNA kit for fixed scalp, the miRNeasy kit for PBMCs, and the RNeasy kit for mouse skin. On the human side, TCRbeta sequencing was run on scalp tissue and on sorted CD4+ and CD8+ peripheral blood T cells from healthy controls and from alopecia areata patients with either patchy or totalis/universalis disease. The SALT score, which quantifies the percentage of affected scalp surface area, was used to measure disease severity in treated patients.

For this clone: The target of this receptor is not known. No much larger clone exists at a distance of one base, and base qualities are not known.

The protocol used for the library was the immunoSEQ multiplex PCR assay. For TCR sequencing, RNA was extracted from every sample and reverse transcribed into cDNA to serve as template. First-strand cDNA was synthesized using SuperScript III with a 2:1 mix of oligo-dT and random hexamers. A synthetic immune receptor repertoire was used to gauge amplification bias, and whatever bias remained was removed computationally. Per the original workflow: After raw reads were preprocessed to remove errors, the CDR3 was defined following IMGT conventions as running from the conserved cysteine to phenylalanine. Clonality was computed by normalizing Shannon entropy by log2 of the number of productive unique TCRs and subtracting the result from 1. Whether scalp clones were CD4 or CD8 was inferred by matching scalp TCRbeta sequences against CD4 and CD8 repertoires sorted from blood. TCRdb carries this immuneACCESS record with in-frame sequences only. Its versions omit some clonotypes, under half of them owing to an unresolved V gene in the studies checked, with the rest unexplained. The V and J calls and clone size were taken over from that table, and D and trimming were inferred from the DNA. This sample comprises 150,000 to 250,000 clones, 58% of them detected only once. 5.5% to 6% of the sample goes to the ten largest clones.

The junction shows trimming of 5 bases on V and 2 bases on J, and the gene matches do not reach 9 bases of it. The CDR3 goes from the cysteine to the phenylalanine over 14 residues. Only the CDR3 DNA stays, 42 bases, in frame from base 1. In the germline V gene (reference sequence), CDR1 corresponds to GTSNPN and CDR2 to SVGIG. Results and caveats for the whole study, not just this receptor: Because the treated cohort was small and had only one nonresponder, larger studies are needed to examine links between baseline CD8+ expansion and response. Scalp TCR repertoire analysis is complicated because resident alphabeta T cells in normal human skin are also sequenced, whereas mouse skin is dominated by gammadelta T cells. Shared TCR sequences between patients were less evident than in mice, which may be partly attributable to HLA diversity in the patient population. Many expanded lesional clones were found to persist in scalp and blood during tofacitinib treatment, and relapse after treatment cessation may be partly explained by this persistence. With tofacitinib, both scalp clonality and the number of expanded CD8+ clones among the top 100 scalp clones went down significantly. Compared with normal scalp, lesional scalp, particularly in alopecia totalis/universalis, had higher clonality and more expanded CD8+ clones, which suggests antigenic drive.

The time point label of this sample denotes: roughly 24 weeks on oral tofacitinib. The treatment or condition label, as the study defines it: oral pan-JAK inhibitor, 5-10 mg twice daily. Lesional scalp punch biopsies and peripheral blood were collected from alopecia areata patients. PBMCs were separated by density centrifugation and stained for CD3, CD4 and CD8, after which CD4+ and CD8+ T cells were sorted on a FACSAria. The receptor was derived from a human donor with alopecia areata. This receptor chain uses TRBV30 and TRBJ2-7; 7 middle bases align to TRBD2. Material: CD4+ T cells sorted from blood, obtained at week 24, from a patient treated with tofacitinib. The CDR3 corresponds to CAWGGASGPYEQYF. The bases are TGTGCCTGGGGTGGGGCTAGCGGTCCCTACGAGCAGTACTTC.